This T cell receptor beta chain emerged from a study of CD8 T cells in ankylosing spondylitis (dated by TCRdb to the late 2010s). Broadly, across the study: The study set out to find disease-linked TCR variants by profiling T cell receptor beta repertoires in ankylosing spondylitis patients and healthy donors. In total, the full study cohort was made up of some 100 healthy donors and 25 ankylosing spondylitis patients. Peripheral blood was sampled, and synovial fluid was also collected from ankylosing spondylitis patients. What the authors observed across the whole study: The disease-linked clones were reported as significantly enriched in matched synovial fluid samples from ankylosing spondylitis patients. The disease-linked clones had a CD8+ phenotype and were found at relatively low frequencies in peripheral blood. Some motif variants were previously reported in synovial fluid and blood of reactive arthritis patients, suggesting common disease-initiation mechanisms. A TCR beta motif of roughly 8 highly homologous amino acid variants appeared characteristic of blood from ankylosing spondylitis patients.

The listed sequencing device is Illumina HiSeq 2500. Quantitative 5'-RACE with molecular barcodes was the method used to prepare the TCR beta libraries. The original pipeline was this. Disease-linked TCR variants were identified with a new computational method built on a probabilistic model of VDJ rearrangement. TCRdb's own reprocessing of the public reads used fastp at Q25 and MiXCR and kept productive beta chains. Each CDR3 protein appears once, grouped with its most common genes and DNA. Clone size and V and J calls follow TCRdb, not the original study. This sample holds some 180,000 distinct CDR3 sequences; about 20% were observed only once. The ten largest clones capture roughly 4.5% of the sample. Sequences DFQATT (CDR1) and SNEGSKA (CDR2) are obtained from the germline V gene (reference sequence). V and J lose 1 base and 11 bases, and a span of 23 bases separates them. The CDR3 sequence holds 15 residues, the cysteine and phenylalanine included. Here the CDR3 DNA is all that survives: 45 bases in frame from base 1.

This clonotype was picked up many times. Its antigen is unknown. Base qualities are not recorded, but no much larger clone differs from it by a single base. The material sequenced was blood, either unsorted or a sorted T cell fraction (not recorded which). The TCR comes from a male donor between 10 and 30 years old with ankylosing spondylitis or in good health (not recorded which). Donor details come from another sample of the same person, matched by shared clones. The rearrangement joined TRBV20-1 to TRBJ1-1; TRBD1 is a weak D gene call, 6 bases matching. The DNA is TGCAGTGCTAGAGGGTCAGGGGTATATGTGAGTCCGGCTTTCTTT. Translated, it reads CSARGSGVYVSPAFF.